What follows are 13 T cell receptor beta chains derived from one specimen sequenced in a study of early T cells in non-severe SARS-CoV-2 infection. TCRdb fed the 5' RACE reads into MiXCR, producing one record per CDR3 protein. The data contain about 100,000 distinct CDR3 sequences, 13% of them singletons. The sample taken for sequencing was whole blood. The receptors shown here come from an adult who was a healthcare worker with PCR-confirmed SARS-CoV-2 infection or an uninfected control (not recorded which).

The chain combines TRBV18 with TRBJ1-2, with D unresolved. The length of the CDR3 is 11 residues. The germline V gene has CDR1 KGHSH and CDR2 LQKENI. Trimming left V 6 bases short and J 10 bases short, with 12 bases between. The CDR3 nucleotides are TGTGCCAGCTCTAACGTGGGAGACTACACCTTC. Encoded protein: CASSNVGDYTF.

The CDR3 DNA sequence: TGCGCCAGCAGCCAAAACAGGGGCGGTCATGAAAAACTGTTTTTT. This gives the protein CASSQNRGGHEKLFF. The chain combines TRBV4-3 with TRBJ1-4, with 7 bases that match TRBD1. Trimming removed 2 bases from V and 6 bases from J; junction bases left unmatched: 6. The CDR3 spans 15 residues. The germline CDR1 and CDR2 sequences are LGHNA and YSLEER.

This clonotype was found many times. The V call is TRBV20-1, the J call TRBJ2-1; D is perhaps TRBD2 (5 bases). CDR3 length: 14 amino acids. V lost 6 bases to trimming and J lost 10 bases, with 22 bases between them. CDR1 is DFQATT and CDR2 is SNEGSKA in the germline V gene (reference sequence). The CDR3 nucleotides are TGCAGTGCCGCTTCGACAAATCTAGCCGAGGAGCAGTTCTTC. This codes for CSAASTNLAEEQFF.

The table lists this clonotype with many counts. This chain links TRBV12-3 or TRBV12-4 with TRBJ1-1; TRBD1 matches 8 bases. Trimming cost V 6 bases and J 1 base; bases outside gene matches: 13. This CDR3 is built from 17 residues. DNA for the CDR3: TGTGCCAGCAGCCGAAGGACCACGGACAGGGCGAACACTGAAGCTTTCTTT. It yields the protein CASSRRTTDRANTEAFF.

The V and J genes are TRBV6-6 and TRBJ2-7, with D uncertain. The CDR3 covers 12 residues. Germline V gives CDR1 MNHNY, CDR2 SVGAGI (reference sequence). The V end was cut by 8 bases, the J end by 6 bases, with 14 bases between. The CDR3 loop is CASSFEAGEQYF. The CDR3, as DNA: TGTGCCAGCTCTTTCGAGGCCGGCGAGCAGTACTTC.

Here the CDR3 DNA reads TGTGCCAGCAGTCCAGAGGGTGTGTCACCCCTCCACTTT. Amino acids: CASSPEGVSPLHF. The rearrangement joins TRBV28 to TRBJ1-6; D is undetermined. Germline V gene data show CDR1 as MDHEN and CDR2 as SYDVKM. CDR3 length: 13 residues. Trimming cost V 5 bases and J 10 bases, with 12 bases left between them. The variable domain in full, completed from reference TRBV28 and TRBJ1-6, reads DVKVTQSSRYLVKRTGEKVFLECVQDMDHENMFWYRQDPGLGLRLIYFSYDVKMKEKGDIPEGYSVSREKKERFSLILESASTNQTSMYLCASSPEGVSPLHFGNGTRLTVT.

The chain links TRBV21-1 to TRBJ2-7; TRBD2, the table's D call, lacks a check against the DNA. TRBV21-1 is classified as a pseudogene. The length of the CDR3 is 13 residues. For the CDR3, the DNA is TGTGCCAGCAGCAAAGAGCGGGGATACGAGCAGTACTTC. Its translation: CASSKERGYEQYF.

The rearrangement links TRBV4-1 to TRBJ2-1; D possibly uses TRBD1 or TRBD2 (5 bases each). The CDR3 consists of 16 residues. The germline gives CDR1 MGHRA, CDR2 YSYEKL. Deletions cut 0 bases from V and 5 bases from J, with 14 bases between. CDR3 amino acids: CASSQEGPGGDNEQFF. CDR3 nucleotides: TGCGCCAGCAGCCAAGAAGGCCCTGGGGGAGACAATGAGCAGTTCTTC.

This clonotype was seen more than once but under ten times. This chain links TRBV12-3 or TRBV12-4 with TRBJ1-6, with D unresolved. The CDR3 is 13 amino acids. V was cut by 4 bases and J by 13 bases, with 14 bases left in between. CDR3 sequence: CASSSDGRTPLHF. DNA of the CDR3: TGTGCCAGCAGTTCGGACGGGAGGACTCCCCTCCACTTT.

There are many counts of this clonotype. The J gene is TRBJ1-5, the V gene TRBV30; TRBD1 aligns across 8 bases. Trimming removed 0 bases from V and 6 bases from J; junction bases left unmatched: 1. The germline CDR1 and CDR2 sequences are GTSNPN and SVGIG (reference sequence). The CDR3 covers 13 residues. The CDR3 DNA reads TGTGCCTGGAGTGTTCAGGGGGCTCAGCCCCAGCATTTT. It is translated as CAWSVQGAQPQHF.

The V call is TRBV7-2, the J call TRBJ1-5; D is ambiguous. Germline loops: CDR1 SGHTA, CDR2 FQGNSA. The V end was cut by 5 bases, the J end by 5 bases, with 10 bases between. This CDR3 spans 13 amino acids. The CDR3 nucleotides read TGTGCCAGCAGCCCCGGACTCGATCAGCCCCAGCATTTT. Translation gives CASSPGLDQPQHF.

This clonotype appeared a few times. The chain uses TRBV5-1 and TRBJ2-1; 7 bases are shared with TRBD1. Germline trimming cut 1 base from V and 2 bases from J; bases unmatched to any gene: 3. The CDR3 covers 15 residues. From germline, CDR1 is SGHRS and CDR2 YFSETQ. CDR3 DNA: TGCGCCAGCAGCTTGCGGCAGGGGGCCTACAATGAGCAGTTCTTC. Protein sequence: CASSLRQGAYNEQFF.

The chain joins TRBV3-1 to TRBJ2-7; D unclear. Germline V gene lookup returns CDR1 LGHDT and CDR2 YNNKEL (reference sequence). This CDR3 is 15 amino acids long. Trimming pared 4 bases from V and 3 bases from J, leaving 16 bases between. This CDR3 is CASSLRASSIYEQYF. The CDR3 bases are TGTGCCAGCAGCCTAAGGGCTAGTTCCATCTACGAGCAGTACTTC.